This entry features one T cell receptor (beta chain) sequence. In the authors' workflow: Nucleated cell number was recorded as an estimate derived from reference gene primer amplification. Method: immunoSEQ multiplex PCR; TCRdb's copy keeps in-frame clones and lacks some. V and J calls and clone size are given by that table; D and trimming were obtained from the DNA. The table records some 260,000 clones, around 90% of them present only once. This sample is part of a study of blood T cell repertoires in COVID-19. Across the whole study: The United States, Italy and Spain supplied acute and convalescent COVID-19 samples. T cells, B-cell-depleted T cells, or PBMCs supplied cDNA or gDNA.

This CDR3 is built from 16 residues. The V segment lost 4 bases and the J segment 6 bases; nucleotides outside the gene matches: 15. Germline CDR1 SGHDT, CDR2 YYEEEE. The receptor was isolated from a woman under 40 with acute or convalescent COVID-19. The sample was peripheral blood. The chain has TRBV5-6 and TRBJ2-5; TRBD2 agrees at 7 bases. CDR3: CASSPALGGPVKTQYF. CDR3 nucleotides: TGTGCCAGCAGCCCGGCGCTGGGAGGGCCAGTTAAGACCCAGTACTTC.